This T cell receptor (beta chain) was found in a study of Graves' ophthalmopathy and Graves' hyperthyroidism. Study summary: Untreated patients at initial diagnosis provided peripheral blood.

Comments on this clonotype: What it binds is unknown.

Amplification from RNA transcripts yielded the TCR beta CDR3 regions. HTBI-primed first-round RT-PCR preceded second-round multiplex PCR. Via MiXCR, TCRdb re-called the multiplex PCR reads, giving one row per CDR3 protein. The sample comprises approximately 700,000 distinct CDR3 sequences, around 40% of which are singletons, and about 40% rests with the top ten. The germline CDR1 and CDR2 sequences are SGHVS and FNYEAQ. The CDR3 runs to 15 residues. Trimming cost V 3 bases and J 5 bases; bases outside gene matches: 2. As the starting material, approximately 10 ml of fresh peripheral blood yielded the PBMCs. General study results and limits: Prediction of ophthalmopathy progression reached over 65% sensitivity and nearly 75% specificity. A 13-signature model separated ophthalmopathy from stable hyperthyroidism, about 88% sensitivity, about 81% specificity.

The chain uses TRBV7-6 and TRBJ2-3; 13 bases map to TRBD2. This receptor was identified in an adult man with Graves' ophthalmopathy. Sequencing input: peripheral blood. CDR3 coding DNA: TGTGCCAGCAGCTTGGGACTAGCGGGGCTAGATACGCAGTATTTT. Protein: CASSLGLAGLDTQYF.